The source of this TCR beta chain is a study of a mutant IDH1 vaccine in newly diagnosed glioma. Across the whole study: Sex among treated patients split roughly 60% male, around 38% female; mean age was approximately 41 years. Most patients had received both radiotherapy and temozolomide, the prior options being radiotherapy, temozolomide, or both.

On this clone itself: No antigen is known for it.

V trimming: 5 bases; J trimming: 4 bases; junction bases outside the gene matches: 9. Germline lookup yields CDR1 MNHNS and CDR2 SASEGT. This CDR3 comprises 15 residues. Study-wide results and limits: Pseudoprogression seemed unlinked to shifts in top peripheral T cell clonotypes. Across multiple MHC alleles, 85% to 95% of patients had vaccine-induced responses.

The data were produced by immunoSEQ multiplex PCR, yet TCRdb's version contains in-frame clones alone and is incomplete. The data show just under 95,000 clones, around four fifths seen once. Time point: baseline, week 1 (first vaccination visit). Sample treatment: pre-vaccination baseline after standard-of-care therapy. The chain couples TRBV6-1 to TRBJ2-3; 7 nucleotides agree with TRBD1. The sequence came from a man aged 35 to 55 with glioma. The source material was PBMCs, sampled from a glioma patient treated with radiotherapy, temozolomide or both. Written as DNA, the CDR3 is TGTGCCAGCAGTTCCCGACAGGGCCGCCCAGATACGCAGTATTTT. It yields the protein CASSSRQGRPDTQYF.